Presented here are 10 T cell receptor beta chains from one specimen sequenced in a study of early T cells in non-severe SARS-CoV-2 infection. TCRdb reprocessed the 5' RACE reads with MiXCR, giving one entry per CDR3 protein. The sample lists tens of thousands of distinct CDR3 sequences, about 6% occurring once. The sample was whole blood, taken at baseline. Source of these receptors: an adult who was a healthcare worker with PCR-confirmed SARS-CoV-2 infection or an uninfected control (not recorded which).

This clonotype has at least ten counts. This CDR3 is CASSSSRGGEQFF. The CDR3 DNA reads as TGTGCCAGCAGCTCCTCCCGTGGGGGGGAGCAGTTCTTC. V is TRBV7-9 and J is TRBJ2-1; a possible D gene is TRBD2 (6 bases). The V gene's germline CDR1 is SEHNR and CDR2 FQNEAQ (reference sequence). V was pared by 4 bases and J by 10 bases, with 14 bases between. This CDR3 is built from 13 residues.

Many counts were recorded for this clonotype. The chain employs TRBV4-2 and TRBJ2-1; the D gene is possibly TRBD1 (6 bases). The V gene lost 6 bases and the J gene lost 1 base, with 16 bases spanning the gap. This CDR3 region has 16 residues. Germline V lookup: CDR1 LGHNA, CDR2 YNFKEQ. CDR3 in amino acids: CASRKGAQGSYNEQFF. Written as DNA, the CDR3 is TGTGCCAGCAGGAAAGGCGCCCAGGGGTCCTACAATGAGCAGTTCTTC.

Many counts were recorded for this clonotype. The rearrangement uses TRBV2 and TRBJ2-6; no clear D gene. CDR1 SNHLY and CDR2 FYNNEI come from the germline V gene. Between the trimmed V and J ends, which lost 2 bases and 2 bases, there was a span of 4 bases. The CDR3 has 14 amino acids. The CDR3 spells CASSETAGANVLTF. The CDR3 bases are TGTGCCAGCAGTGAAACGGCTGGGGCCAACGTCCTGACTTTC.

Many counts were recorded for this clonotype. The V gene is TRBV19, the J gene TRBJ2-1, with 11 bases lining up with TRBD2. The CDR3 contains 16 residues. V shed 1 base, J shed 3 bases, and the junction held 2 bases outside the gene matches. Germline values: CDR1 LNHDA, CDR2 SQIVND (reference sequence). In nucleotides, the CDR3 is TGTGCCAGTAGTATAGGAACTAGCGGGAGCTACAATGAGCAGTTCTTC. It specifies CASSIGTSGSYNEQFF.

The V gene is TRBV24-1, the J gene TRBJ1-2; D gene uncertain. CDR1 is KGHDR, CDR2 SFDVKD, per germline. Deletions cut 4 bases from V and 3 bases from J, with 8 bases between. There are 13 residues in the CDR3. This CDR3 is CATSDYGHYGYTF. DNA for the CDR3: TGTGCCACCAGTGACTATGGACACTATGGCTACACCTTC.

This clonotype was observed many times. The rearrangement joins TRBV20-1 to TRBJ1-1; a possible D gene is TRBD1 (6 bases). Trimming stripped 6 bases from V and 8 bases from J, with 16 bases between. Germline V gives CDR1 DFQATT, CDR2 SNEGSKA (reference sequence). The CDR3 consists of 12 residues. The DNA for the CDR3 is TGCAGTGCCCCGGGGGCGCTTTTGGAAGCTTTCTTT. Translation gives CSAPGALLEAFF.

This clonotype was picked up a small number of times. The CDR3, as DNA: TGTGCCAGCAGTACCTCCGCCAAAAACATTCAGTACTTC. This gives the protein CASSTSAKNIQYF. This chain uses TRBV12-3 or TRBV12-4 with TRBJ2-4; D gene ambiguous. The CDR3 contains 13 residues. Trimming removed 5 bases from V and 1 base from J, with 6 bases in between.

This clonotype was seen repeatedly, ten times or more. The chain links TRBV20-1 to TRBJ1-4; the match to TRBD1 covers 9 bases. Germline V gene sequence: CDR1 DFQATT, CDR2 SNEGSKA (reference sequence). With V trimmed by 2 bases and J by 7 bases, 5 bases remained unmatched. CDR3 size: 14 residues. In DNA form, the CDR3 reads TGCAGTGCTAGACTGACAGGGGGGCGTGAAAAACTGTTTTTT. Translating it yields CSARLTGGREKLFF.

This clonotype has a handful of counts. This chain uses TRBV4-3 with TRBJ2-7; D possibly corresponds to TRBD2 (5 bases). Germline loops: CDR1 LGHNA, CDR2 YSLEER. The V gene lost 0 bases and the J gene lost 1 base, with 16 bases spanning the gap. The CDR3 has 17 residues. CDR3 in amino acids: CASSQDSLAGPSYEQYF. Written as DNA, the CDR3 is TGCGCCAGCAGCCAAGATAGCCTGGCGGGCCCTTCCTACGAGCAGTACTTC.

This clonotype was observed many times. The chain uses TRBV20-1 and TRBJ1-5, with D uncertain. This CDR3 region has 15 residues. CDR1 is DFQATT and CDR2 is SNEGSKA in the germline V gene (reference sequence). Trimming shortened V by 3 bases and J by 0 bases, and 12 bases separated the two germline ends. Here the CDR3 DNA reads TGCAGTGCTAGTTCACTGGTCCTTAGCAATCAGCCCCAGCATTTT. The encoded protein is CSASSLVLSNQPQHF.